This T cell receptor beta chain was retrieved from a study of T cells expressing NK-cell markers. TCRdb re-called the 5' RACE reads, yielding one record per CDR3 amino acid sequence without DNA. This repertoire includes around 550,000 distinct CDR3 sequences. CDR3 length: 13 residues. Looked up from germline, CDR1 is MNHEY and CDR2 is SVGEGT. The sequence derives from a man aged 18 to 29 in good health. The chain recombines TRBV6-2 or TRBV6-3 with TRBJ2-1. The sequenced sample was blood T cells: a sorted CD56 or NKG2C T cell subset, CD4+ or CD8+ T cells, or bulk PBMC T cells (not recorded which). Here the CDR3 reads CASGYSPDFEQFF.